This T cell receptor (beta chain) was identified in a study of graft-versus-host responses after intestinal transplantation. Study context: All recipients were transplanted with multivisceral, liver-intestinal, or isolated intestinal grafts. Recipients uniformly received anti-thymocyte globulin induction, followed by tacrolimus and steroids for roughly 3 years. Study results and caveats: Across patients carrying graft-donor T cell macrochimerism, allografts held high graft-versus-host to host-versus-graft clonal ratios. GvH clones were found in recipient marrow; some appeared first in ileum or blood.

Deletions cut 0 bases from V and 3 bases from J, with 6 bases between. Germline CDR1 reads MGHRA; CDR2 reads YSYEKL. The CDR3 runs 14 residues. For this clone: What it recognizes is unknown.

The assay was immunoSEQ multiplex PCR, and TCRdb's table has in-frame clones only and misses some. Here the sample spans 65,000 to 100,000 clones, around 90% being singletons. The genes are TRBV4-1 and TRBJ2-1; D gene ambiguous. This sequence originates from a human donor who was the organ donor for an intestinal transplant. The sequencing here drew on unstimulated CD8+ T cells sorted from spleen or lymph node cells, taken before transplant. CDR3 sequence reads: CASSQEPSYNEQFF. CDR3 sequence (DNA): TGCGCCAGCAGCCAAGAACCTAGCTACAATGAGCAGTTCTTC.